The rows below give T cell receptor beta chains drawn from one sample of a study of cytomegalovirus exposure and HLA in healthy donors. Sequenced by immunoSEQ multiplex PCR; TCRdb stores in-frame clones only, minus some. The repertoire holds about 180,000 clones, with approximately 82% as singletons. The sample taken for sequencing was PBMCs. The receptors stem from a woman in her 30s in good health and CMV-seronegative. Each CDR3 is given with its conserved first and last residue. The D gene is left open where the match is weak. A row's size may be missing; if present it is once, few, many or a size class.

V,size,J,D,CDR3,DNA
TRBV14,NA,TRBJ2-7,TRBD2,CASSQVGGRGRMQYF,TGTGCCAGCAGCCAAGTTGGGGGGAGGGGAAGGATGCAGTACTTC
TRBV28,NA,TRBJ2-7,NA,CASSLSAGNAVYEQYF,TGTGCCAGCAGTTTGTCTGCGGGCAACGCGGTCTACGAGCAGTACTTC
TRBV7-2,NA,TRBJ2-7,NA,CASSFRDWGEQYF,TGTGCCAGCAGCTTCCGGGACTGGGGGGAGCAGTACTTC
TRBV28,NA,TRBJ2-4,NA,CASSFPRGKNIQYF,TGTGCCAGCAGTTTCCCCAGGGGCAAAAACATTCAGTACTTC
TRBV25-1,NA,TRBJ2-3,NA,CASSVGPGGRRTDTQYF,TGTGCCAGCAGTGTAGGCCCCGGGGGGCGCAGGACAGATACGCAGTATTTT
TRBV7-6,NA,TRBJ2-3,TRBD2,CASSRTSGTDTQYF,TGTGCCAGCAGTCGGACTAGCGGTACAGATACGCAGTATTTT
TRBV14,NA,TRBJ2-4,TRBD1,CASSRRGGQGAAKNIQYF,TGTGCCAGCAGCCGCAGGGGCGGACAGGGGGCGGCCAAAAACATTCAGTACTTC
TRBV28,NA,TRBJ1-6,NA,CASTFFMRSGSPLHF,TGTGCCAGCACTTTTTTTATGAGGTCCGGGTCACCCCTCCACTTT
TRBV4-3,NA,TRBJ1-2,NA,CASSQDSDNFIGQIYGYTF,TGCGCCAGCAGCCAAGATTCGGACAATTTCATCGGACAGATCTATGGCTACACCTTC
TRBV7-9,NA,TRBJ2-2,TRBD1,CASSPRSGTGGSGELFF,TGTGCCAGCAGCCCCCGGTCCGGGACAGGGGGTTCCGGGGAGCTGTTTTTT
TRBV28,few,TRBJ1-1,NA,CASRQGGTEAFF,TGTGCCAGCAGGCAGGGAGGCACTGAAGCTTTCTTT
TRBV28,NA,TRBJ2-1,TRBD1,CASMVVGGQGGHNEQFF,TGTGCCAGCATGGTAGTAGGGGGACAGGGTGGCCACAATGAGCAGTTCTTC
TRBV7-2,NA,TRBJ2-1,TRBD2,CASLLNSGGYNEQFF,TGTGCCAGCCTCTTAAACAGCGGGGGCTACAATGAGCAGTTCTTC
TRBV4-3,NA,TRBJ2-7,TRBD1,CASSQGDRGYYEQYF,TGCGCCAGCAGCCAAGGGGACAGGGGGTACTACGAGCAGTACTTC
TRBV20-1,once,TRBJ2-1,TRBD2,CSARRTSEFF,TGCAGTGCTAGAAGGACTAGCGAGTTCTTC
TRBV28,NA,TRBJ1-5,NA,CASSFLSRPQHF,TGTGCCAGCAGTTTTTTGTCTCGGCCCCAGCATTTT
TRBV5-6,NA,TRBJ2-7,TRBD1,CASSPGQAAYEQYF,TGTGCCAGCAGCCCAGGACAGGCAGCCTACGAGCAGTACTTC
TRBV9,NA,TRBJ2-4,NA,CASSAGHKNIQYF,TGTGCCAGCTCGGCGGGCCACAAAAACATTCAGTACTTC
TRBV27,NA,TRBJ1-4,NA,CASSLDTSSGWREKLFF,TGTGCCAGCAGCCTCGATACCTCGTCGGGGTGGCGGGAAAAACTGTTTTTT
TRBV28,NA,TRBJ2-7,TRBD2,CASSSPSGSSYEQYF,TGTGCCAGCAGTTCCCCTAGCGGAAGTTCCTACGAGCAGTACTTC
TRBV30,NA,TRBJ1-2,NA,CAWSVLGGATYGYTF,TGTGCCTGGAGTGTACTCGGAGGCGCTACCTATGGCTACACCTTC
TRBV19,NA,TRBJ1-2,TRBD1,CASSIDYRGQSGYTF,TGTGCCAGTAGTATAGATTACAGGGGGCAATCTGGCTACACCTTC
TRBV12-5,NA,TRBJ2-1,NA,CASGFSGGARPNEQFF,TGTGCTAGTGGTTTTAGTGGCGGGGCCCGTCCCAATGAGCAGTTCTTC
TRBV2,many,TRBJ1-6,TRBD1,CASSVQGLDSPLHF,TGTGCCAGCAGTGTACAGGGGCTTGATTCACCCCTCCACTTT
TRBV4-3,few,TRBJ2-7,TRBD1,CASSPDFGTGSYEQYF,TGCGCCAGCAGCCCAGATTTCGGGACAGGGTCTTACGAGCAGTACTTC
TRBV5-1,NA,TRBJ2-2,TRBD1,CASSLDTGGFRELFF,TGCGCCAGCAGCTTGGACACAGGGGGCTTCAGGGAGCTGTTTTTT
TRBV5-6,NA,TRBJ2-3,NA,CASSLLTTLSTDTQYF,TGTGCCAGCAGCTTGTTAACGACACTCAGCACAGATACGCAGTATTTT
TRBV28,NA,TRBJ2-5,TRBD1,CASSLERFRDRGVRGQETQYF,TGTGCCAGCAGCTTAGAGCGCTTCCGGGACAGGGGAGTTAGAGGGCAAGAGACCCAGTACTTC
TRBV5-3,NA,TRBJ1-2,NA,CARSFRELYGYTF,TGTGCCAGAAGCTTCAGGGAACTCTATGGCTACACCTTC
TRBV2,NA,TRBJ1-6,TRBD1,CASSGIYKTGEGSPLHF,TGTGCCAGCAGCGGAATATATAAGACAGGGGAGGGTTCACCCCTCCACTTT
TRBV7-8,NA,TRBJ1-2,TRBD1,CASSPRGTANNYGYTF,TGTGCCAGCAGCCCCCGGGGGACAGCGAATAACTATGGCTACACCTTC
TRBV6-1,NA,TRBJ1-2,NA,CASHRQEGYTF,TGTGCCAGCCACCGACAGGAAGGCTACACCTTC
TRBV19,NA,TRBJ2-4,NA,CASSINMGQGANIQYF,TGTGCCAGTAGTATAAACATGGGACAAGGGGCAAACATTCAGTACTTC
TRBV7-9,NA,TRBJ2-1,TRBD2,CASSSTTSGVSYNEQFF,TGTGCCAGCAGCTCTACGACTAGCGGGGTATCCTACAATGAGCAGTTCTTC
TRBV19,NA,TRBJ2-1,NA,CASSKGRSSYNEQFF,TGTGCCAGTAGTAAAGGTCGGAGCTCCTACAATGAGCAGTTCTTC
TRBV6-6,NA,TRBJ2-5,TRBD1,CASSYLGQAQETQYF,TGTGCCAGCAGTTACCTCGGACAGGCACAAGAGACCCAGTACTTC
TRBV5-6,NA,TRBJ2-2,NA,CASSPDRRATGELFF,TGTGCCAGCAGCCCAGACAGGAGAGCCACCGGGGAGCTGTTTTTT
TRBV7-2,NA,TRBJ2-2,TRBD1,CASSLGTGLNTGELFF,TGTGCCAGCAGCTTAGGGACAGGGTTGAACACCGGGGAGCTGTTTTTT
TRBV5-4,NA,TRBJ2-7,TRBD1,CASSIGAGGTYEQYF,TGTGCCAGCAGCATAGGCGCAGGGGGTACCTACGAGCAGTACTTC
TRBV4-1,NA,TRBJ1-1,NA,CASSQVFLGTPFF,TGCGCCAGCAGCCAAGTTTTTTTGGGGACTCCTTTCTTT
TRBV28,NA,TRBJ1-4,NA,CASSPGDRPNEKLFF,TGTGCCAGCAGTCCGGGCGACAGGCCTAATGAAAAACTGTTTTTT
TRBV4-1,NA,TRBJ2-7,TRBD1,CASSQEGQAYYEQYF,TGCGCCAGCAGCCAGGAGGGACAGGCCTACTACGAGCAGTACTTC
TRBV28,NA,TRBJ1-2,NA,CASSLWEDGYTF,TGTGCCAGCAGTTTATGGGAGGATGGCTACACCTTC
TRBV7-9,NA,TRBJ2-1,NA,CASSSPRGNVNNEQFF,TGTGCCAGCAGCTCGCCTAGGGGGAATGTCAACAATGAGCAGTTCTTC
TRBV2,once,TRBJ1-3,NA,CASNGQGSSGNTIYF,TGTGCCAGCAATGGGCAGGGATCTTCTGGAAACACCATATATTTT
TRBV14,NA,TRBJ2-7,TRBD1,CASSPGQGVQYF,TGTGCCAGCAGTCCGGGACAGGGAGTGCAGTACTTC
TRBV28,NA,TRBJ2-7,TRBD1,CASSSLAPGTGKPRYEQYF,TGTGCCAGCAGTAGTTTGGCCCCGGGGACAGGGAAGCCGAGATACGAGCAGTACTTC
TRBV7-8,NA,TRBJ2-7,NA,CASSLRGYEQYF,TGTGCCAGCAGCTTAAGGGGCTACGAGCAGTACTTC
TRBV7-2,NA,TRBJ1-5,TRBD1,CASSLGWTGGSQPQHF,TGTGCCAGCAGCTTAGGATGGACAGGGGGCTCTCAGCCCCAGCATTTT